Given below is one T cell receptor beta chain in context. Its recognized antigen is unknown. No much larger clonotype is one base removed from it; base qualities were not supplied. V is cut by 5 bases and J by 2 bases, and the space between the germline ends is 16 bases. The CDR3 numbers 16 residues from cysteine through phenylalanine. CDR3 DNA only is kept here, 48 bases in frame from base 1. The entry originates in a study of blood T cell repertoires in COVID-19 (dated by TCRdb to the early 2020s). For the wider study: Collaborator samples came from the United States, Italy and Spain and covered acute and convalescent phases of COVID-19. The prospective study material was composed of cDNA or gDNA derived from T cells, B-cell-depleted T cells, or PBMCs. Subjects who had been exposed to COVID-19, were actively infected with it, or had recovered from it provided the deeply sampled blood TCRbeta repertoires that made up the dataset. The repertoires were released in a freely available public database meant as a resource for research on the immune response to SARS-CoV-2. The samples were drawn from two sources: the first 160 participants of the ongoing ImmuneRACE study, and approximately 1,300 subjects contributed by 6 global collaborators. Nearly every sample came with metadata listing a de-identified subject ID, COVID-19 status, age in years and sex. HLA class I and class II types, where available, came from metadata supplied by the sample provider rather than from assay-based typing. The paper as a whole reports these results and caveats: How much clinical and demographic metadata was included differed by source and by participant, and the metadata was provided uncurated.

Whole blood was collected in K2EDTA tubes by collaborating institutions according to the institutions' own protocols. For TCRbeta analysis, collaborator samples were shipped as frozen whole blood, as isolated PBMCs, or as DNA extracted from either sample type. TCRbeta CDR3 regions were amplified from genomic DNA using the immunoSEQ Assay, a bias-controlled multiplex PCR. The original pipeline was this. The number of nucleated cells in each sample was estimated by amplification of reference gene primers within the assay. To quantify the absolute abundance of each unique TCRbeta CDR3 rearrangement, sequence reads were collapsed and filtered. For each sample, productive Simpson clonality was calculated as the square root of Simpson's diversity index across productive rearrangements. Entries here come from immuneACCESS through TCRdb and include only in-frame sequences with V and J called. Some clones fail to appear in such tables; in the studies checked, an unresolved V gene covers under half of the shortfall, and the cause of the remainder is unknown. V, J and clone size are taken as reported in that table, and D and trimming were inferred from the DNA itself. The sample table records 95,000 to 110,000 clones; roughly 84% of these occur just once. The top ten clonotypes cover 6.2% of the sample.

The sequence is built from TRBV23-1 and TRBJ2-4; TRBD2 is a weak D gene call, 5 bases matching. TRBV23-1 is known as an ORF, though its function is uncertain. The source material was peripheral blood. This sequence originates from a human donor in a cohort sampled during active COVID-19. The DNA reads TGCGCCAGCAGTACGGACTTGGGGAAACCCAAAAACATTCAGTACTTC. The translation is CASSTDLGKPKNIQYF.